Presented here are 9 T cell receptor beta chains from one specimen sequenced in a study of CD8 T cells in Susac syndrome. An input of about 0.5 to 1 ug of RNA was subjected to reverse transcription using random hexamers. TCRdb processed the immunoSEQ multiplex PCR reads anew with MiXCR; each CDR3 protein has one entry. Among 90,000 or so distinct CDR3 sequences, 80% to 95% were seen once, and the ten largest hold around 0.31%. The sequenced sample consisted of CD8+ T cells from PBMCs. The receptors were gathered from a human donor in good health.

The chain employs TRBV7-6 and TRBJ1-1; TRBD1 might be the D (5 bases). V was clipped by 3 bases and J by 7 bases, with 12 bases between them. The CDR3 loop spans 13 amino acids. In germline, CDR1 is SGHVS, CDR2 FNYEAQ. The CDR3 is CASSFGPGGEAFF. CDR3 nucleotide sequence: TGTGCCAGCAGCTTTGGACCGGGGGGTGAAGCTTTCTTT.

This chain connects TRBV20-1 to TRBJ2-1; no clear D gene. The germline gives CDR1 DFQATT, CDR2 SNEGSKA (reference sequence). Trimming removed 3 bases at V and 0 bases at J, with 3 bases between. The CDR3 runs to 12 residues. CDR3: CSASPSYNEQFF. The CDR3 bases are TGCAGTGCTAGTCCCTCCTACAATGAGCAGTTCTTC.

This chain uses TRBV12-3 or TRBV12-4 with TRBJ2-7, with 7 nucleotides matching TRBD2. The CDR3 is 14 amino acids. Trimming at V came to 2 bases and at J to 4 bases, leaving 5 bases not matched to a gene. The CDR3 is CASSLSGGWYEQYF. Here the CDR3 DNA reads TGTGCCAGCAGTTTATCGGGGGGTTGGTACGAGCAGTACTTC.

The chain employs TRBV29-1 and TRBJ2-1; D remains unclear. V was trimmed by 3 bases and J by 4 bases, leaving 13 bases between them. Germline lookup yields CDR1 SQVTM and CDR2 ANQGSEA. The CDR3 runs to 14 residues. The CDR3 region is CSVELWLEYNEQFF. CDR3 nucleotide sequence: TGCAGCGTTGAGCTTTGGCTAGAGTACAATGAGCAGTTCTTC.

This chain links TRBV19 with TRBJ1-1; maybe TRBD1 (6 bases). This CDR3 contains 14 residues. V lost 2 bases, J lost 6 bases, and 13 bases lay in between. Germline V gene sequence: CDR1 LNHDA, CDR2 SQIVND (reference sequence). CDR3 coding DNA: TGTGCCAGTAGTATAATAGGGGGTTCCGCTGAAGCTTTCTTT. As protein: CASSIIGGSAEAFF.

V gene TRBV5-6 combines with J gene TRBJ1-5; no clear D gene. The V end lost 4 bases, the J end lost 0 bases, and 5 bases lay between the germline ends. The CDR3 consists of 13 residues. Germline V gene sequence: CDR1 SGHDT, CDR2 YYEEEE. CDR3 DNA: TGTGCCAGCAGCGCCGGTAGCAATCAGCCCCAGCATTTT. Encoded protein: CASSAGSNQPQHF.

J is TRBJ2-3 and V is TRBV6-5; 11 nucleotides line up with TRBD2. The junction had 4 bases not matched to a gene; V was cut back by 4 bases and J by 4 bases. The V gene's germline CDR1 is MNHEY and CDR2 SVGAGI. This CDR3 is built from 15 residues. CDR3 bases: TGTGCCAGCAGTTTCCGGACTAGCGGGCCAGATACGCAGTATTTT. Translation: CASSFRTSGPDTQYF.

The J gene is TRBJ1-2, the V gene TRBV20-1; 12 nucleotides agree with TRBD1. Germline-derived CDR1 and CDR2 are DFQATT and SNEGSKA (reference sequence). The CDR3 has 15 residues. V was clipped by 1 base and J by 5 bases; unmatched bases: 5. CDR3 residues: CSARGDRGRGYGYTF. The DNA of the CDR3 is TGCAGTGCTAGAGGGGACAGGGGGCGAGGATATGGCTACACCTTC.

V is TRBV29-1 and J is TRBJ1-2; D uncertain. CDR3 size: 12 residues. In germline, CDR1 is SQVTM, CDR2 ANQGSEA. Trimming cost V 3 bases and J 7 bases, with 12 bases left between them. In nucleotides, the CDR3 is TGCAGCGTTGAGGGCGGGGATCCTGGCTACACCTTC. It specifies CSVEGGDPGYTF.